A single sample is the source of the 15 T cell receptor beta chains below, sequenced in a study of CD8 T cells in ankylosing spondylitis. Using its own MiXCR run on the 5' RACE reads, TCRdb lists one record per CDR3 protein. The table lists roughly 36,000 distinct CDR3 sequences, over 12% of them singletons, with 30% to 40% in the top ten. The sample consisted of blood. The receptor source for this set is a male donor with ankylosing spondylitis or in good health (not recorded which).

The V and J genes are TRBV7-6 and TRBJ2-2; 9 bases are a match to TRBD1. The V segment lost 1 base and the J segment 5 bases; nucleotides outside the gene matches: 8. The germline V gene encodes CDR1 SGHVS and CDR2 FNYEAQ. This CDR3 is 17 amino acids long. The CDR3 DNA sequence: TGTGCCAGCAGCTTAGGCCGGGACAGGGCCATAACCGGGGAGCTGTTTTTT. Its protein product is CASSLGRDRAITGELFF.

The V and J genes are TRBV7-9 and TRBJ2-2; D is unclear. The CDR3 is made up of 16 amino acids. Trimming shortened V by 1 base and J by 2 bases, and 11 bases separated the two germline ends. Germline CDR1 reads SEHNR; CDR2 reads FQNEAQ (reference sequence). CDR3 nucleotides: TGTGCCAGCAGCTTAGTATGGGCGATTAACACCGGGGAGCTGTTTTTT. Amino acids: CASSLVWAINTGELFF.

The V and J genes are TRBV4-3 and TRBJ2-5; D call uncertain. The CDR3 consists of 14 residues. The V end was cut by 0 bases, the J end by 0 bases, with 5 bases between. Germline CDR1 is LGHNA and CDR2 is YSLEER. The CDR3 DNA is TGCGCCAGCAGCCAAGATACGGACCAAGAGACCCAGTACTTC. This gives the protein CASSQDTDQETQYF.

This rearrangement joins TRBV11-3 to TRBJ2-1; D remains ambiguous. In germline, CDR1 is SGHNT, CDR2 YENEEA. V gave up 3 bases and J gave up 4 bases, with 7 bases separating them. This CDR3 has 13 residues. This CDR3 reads CASSLNLYNEQFF. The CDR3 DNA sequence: TGTGCCAGCAGCTTGAATCTATACAATGAGCAGTTCTTC.

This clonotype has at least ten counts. CDR3 DNA sequence: TGTGCCAGCAGTTTGATGGGGGAGAATAATTCACCCCTCCACTTT. Translating it yields CASSLMGENNSPLHF. This chain links TRBV28 with TRBJ1-6, with D maybe TRBD1 (5 bases). Trimming took 3 bases from V and 5 from J, leaving 11 bases between them. From germline, CDR1 is MDHEN and CDR2 SYDVKM. CDR3 length equals 15 residues.

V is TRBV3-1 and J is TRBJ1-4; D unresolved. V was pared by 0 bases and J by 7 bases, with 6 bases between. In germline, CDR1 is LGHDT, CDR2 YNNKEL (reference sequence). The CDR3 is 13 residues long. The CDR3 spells CASSQDLAEKLFF. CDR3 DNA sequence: TGTGCCAGCAGCCAAGATTTAGCTGAAAAACTGTTTTTT.

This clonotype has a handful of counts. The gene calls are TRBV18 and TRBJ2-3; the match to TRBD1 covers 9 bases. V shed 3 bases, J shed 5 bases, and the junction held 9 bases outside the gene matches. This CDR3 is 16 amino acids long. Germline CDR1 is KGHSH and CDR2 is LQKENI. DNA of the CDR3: TGTGCCAGCTCACCGAGGACAGGGGACATGCGAGATACGCAGTATTTT. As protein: CASSPRTGDMRDTQYF.

The CDR3 DNA sequence: TGCGCCAGCAGCCAAGTTGGGGTAGGGACTGAAGCTTTCTTT. Protein: CASSQVGVGTEAFF. This chain connects TRBV4-3 to TRBJ1-1; D is undetermined. Trimming took off 1 base at V and 5 bases at J, with 11 bases between the two ends. The CDR3 is made up of 14 amino acids. Germline CDR1 LGHNA, CDR2 YSLEER.

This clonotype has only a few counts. The CDR3 loop is CASSDRGLGNTEAFF. Written as DNA, the CDR3 is TGTGCCAGCAGTGACAGGGGGCTGGGGAACACTGAAGCTTTCTTT. The J gene is TRBJ1-1, the V gene TRBV25-1, with TRBD1 matching over 8 bases. Germline CDR1 and CDR2: MGHDK and SYGVNS. V lost 3 bases and J lost 1; bases outside the gene matches: 4. This CDR3 spans 15 amino acids.

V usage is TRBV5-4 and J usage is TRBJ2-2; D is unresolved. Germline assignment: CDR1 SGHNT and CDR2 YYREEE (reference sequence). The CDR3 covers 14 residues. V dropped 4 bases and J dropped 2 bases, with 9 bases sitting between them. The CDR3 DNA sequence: TGTGCCAGCAGCCCCCGACCAAACACCGGGGAGCTGTTTTTT. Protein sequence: CASSPRPNTGELFF.

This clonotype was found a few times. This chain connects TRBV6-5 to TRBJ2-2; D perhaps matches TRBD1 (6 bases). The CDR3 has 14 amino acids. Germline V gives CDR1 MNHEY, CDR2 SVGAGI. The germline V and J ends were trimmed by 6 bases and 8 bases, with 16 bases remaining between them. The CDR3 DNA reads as TGTGCCAGCAGAAAACAGGGAGCTGGGGGGGAGCTGTTTTTT. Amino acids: CASRKQGAGGELFF.

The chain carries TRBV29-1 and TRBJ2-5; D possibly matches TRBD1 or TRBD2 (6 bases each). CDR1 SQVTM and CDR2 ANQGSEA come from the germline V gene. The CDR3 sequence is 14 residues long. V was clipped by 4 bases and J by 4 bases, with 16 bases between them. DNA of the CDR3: TGCAGCGTTGGAAGGGTTGGGGGGCGAGAGACCCAGTACTTC. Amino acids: CSVGRVGGRETQYF.

As DNA, the CDR3 is TGTTCCCTCGGCGGGGGGCACAATGAGCAGTTCTTC. This gives the protein CSLGGGHNEQFF. The J gene is TRBJ2-1, the V gene TRBV7-9; 8 bases agree with TRBD2. The CDR3 sequence is 12 residues long. CDR1 is SEHNR, CDR2 FQNEAQ, per germline (reference sequence).

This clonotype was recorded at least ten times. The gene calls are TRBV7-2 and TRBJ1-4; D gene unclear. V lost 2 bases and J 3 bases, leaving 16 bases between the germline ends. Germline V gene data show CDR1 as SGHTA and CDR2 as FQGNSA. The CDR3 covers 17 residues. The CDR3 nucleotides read TGTGCCAGCAGCTTATCCCCCTTTGGGCGGGCTAATGAAAAACTGTTTTTT. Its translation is CASSLSPFGRANEKLFF.

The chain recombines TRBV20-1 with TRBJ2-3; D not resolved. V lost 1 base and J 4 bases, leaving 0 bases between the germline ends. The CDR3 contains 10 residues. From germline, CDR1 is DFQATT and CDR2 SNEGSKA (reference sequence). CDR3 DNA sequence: TGCAGTGCTAGAGCAGATACGCAGTATTTT. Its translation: CSARADTQYF.